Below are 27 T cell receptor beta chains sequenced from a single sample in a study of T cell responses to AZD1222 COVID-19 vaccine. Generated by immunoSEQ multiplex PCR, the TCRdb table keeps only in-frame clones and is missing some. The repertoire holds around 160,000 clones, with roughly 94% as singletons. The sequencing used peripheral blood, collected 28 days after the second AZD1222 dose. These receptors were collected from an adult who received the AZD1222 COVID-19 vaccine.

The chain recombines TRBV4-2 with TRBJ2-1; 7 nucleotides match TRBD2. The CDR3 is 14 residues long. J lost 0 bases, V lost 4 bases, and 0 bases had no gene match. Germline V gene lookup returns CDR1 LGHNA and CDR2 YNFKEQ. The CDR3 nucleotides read TGTGCCAGCAGCCGCGGGAGCTCCTACAATGAGCAGTTCTTC. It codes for CASSRGSSYNEQFF.

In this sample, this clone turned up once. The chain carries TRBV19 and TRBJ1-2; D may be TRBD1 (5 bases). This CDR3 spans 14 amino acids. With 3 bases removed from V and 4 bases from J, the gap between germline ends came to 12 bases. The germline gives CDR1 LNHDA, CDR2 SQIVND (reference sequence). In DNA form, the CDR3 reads TGTGCCAGTAGTATCGGGGGTCGCGGCTATGGCTACACCTTC. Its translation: CASSIGGRGYGYTF. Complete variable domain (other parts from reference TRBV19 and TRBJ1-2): DGGITQSPKYLFRKEGQNVTLSCEQNLNHDAMYWYRQDPGQGLRLIYYSQIVNDFQKGDIAEGYSVSREKKESFPLTVTSAQKNPTAFYLCASSIGGRGYGYTFGSGTRLTVV.

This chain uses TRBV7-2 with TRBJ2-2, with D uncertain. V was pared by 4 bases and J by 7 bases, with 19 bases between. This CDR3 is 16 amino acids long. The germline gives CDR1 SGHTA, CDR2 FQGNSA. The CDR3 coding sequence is TGTGCCAGCAGCTCAACGACGACCTACCTCGGCGGGGAGCTGTTTTTT. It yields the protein CASSSTTTYLGGELFF. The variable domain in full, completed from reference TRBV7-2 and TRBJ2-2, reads GAGVSQSPSNKVTEKGKDVELRCDPISGHTALYWYRQSLGQGLEFLIYFQGNSAPDKSGLPSDRFSAERTGGSVSTLTIQRTQQEDSAVYLCASSSTTTYLGGELFFGEGSRLTVL.

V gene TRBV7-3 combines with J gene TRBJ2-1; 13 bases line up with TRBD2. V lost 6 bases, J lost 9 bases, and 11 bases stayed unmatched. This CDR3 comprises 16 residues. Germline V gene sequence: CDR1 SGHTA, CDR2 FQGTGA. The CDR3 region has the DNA TGTGCCAGCAGTCAAACGGGGACTAGCGGGAAGGGTGAGCAGTTCTTC. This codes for CASSQTGTSGKGEQFF. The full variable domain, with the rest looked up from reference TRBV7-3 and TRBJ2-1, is GAGVSQTPSNKVTEKGKYVELRCDPISGHTALYWYRQSLGQGPEFLIYFQGTGAADDSGLPNDRFFAVRPEGSVSTLKIQRTERGDSAVYLCASSQTGTSGKGEQFFGPGTRLTVL.

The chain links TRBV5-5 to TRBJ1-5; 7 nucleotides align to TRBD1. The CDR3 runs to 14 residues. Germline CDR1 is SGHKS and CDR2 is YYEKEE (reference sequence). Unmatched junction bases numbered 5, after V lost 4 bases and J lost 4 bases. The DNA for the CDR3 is TGTGCCAGCAGCACGGGACAGAGTAATCAGCCCCAGCATTTT. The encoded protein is CASSTGQSNQPQHF.

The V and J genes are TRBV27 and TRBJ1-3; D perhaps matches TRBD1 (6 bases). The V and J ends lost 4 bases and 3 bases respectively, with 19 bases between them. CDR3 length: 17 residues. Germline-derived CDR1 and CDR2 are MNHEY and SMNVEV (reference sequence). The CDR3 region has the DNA TGTGCCAGCAGTTCGATAGGGGGGGCGAAGGGTGGAAACACCATATATTTT. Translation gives CASSSIGGAKGGNTIYF.

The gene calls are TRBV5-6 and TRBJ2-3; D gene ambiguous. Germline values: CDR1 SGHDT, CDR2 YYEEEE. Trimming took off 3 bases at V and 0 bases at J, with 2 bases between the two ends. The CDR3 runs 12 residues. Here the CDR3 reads CASSSSTDTQYF. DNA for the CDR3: TGTGCCAGCAGCTCTAGCACAGATACGCAGTATTTT.

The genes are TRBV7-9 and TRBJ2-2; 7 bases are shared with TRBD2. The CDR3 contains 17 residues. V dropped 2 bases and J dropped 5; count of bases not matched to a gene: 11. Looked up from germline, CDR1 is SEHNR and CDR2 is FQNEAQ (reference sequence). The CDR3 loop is CASSLPLGRSRTGELFF. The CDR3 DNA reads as TGTGCCAGCAGCTTACCCCTCGGGAGGAGTCGGACCGGGGAGCTGTTTTTT.

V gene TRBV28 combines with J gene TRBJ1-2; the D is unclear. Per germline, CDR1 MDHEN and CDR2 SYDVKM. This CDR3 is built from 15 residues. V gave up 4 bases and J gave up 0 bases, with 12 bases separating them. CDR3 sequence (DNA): TGTGCCAGCAGTTACCGCCAGCCCGCTAACTATGGCTACACCTTC. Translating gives CASSYRQPANYGYTF.

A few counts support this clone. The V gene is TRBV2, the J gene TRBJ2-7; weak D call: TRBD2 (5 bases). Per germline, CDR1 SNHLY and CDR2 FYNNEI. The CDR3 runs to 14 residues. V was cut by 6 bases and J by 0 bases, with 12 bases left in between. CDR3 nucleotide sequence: TGTGCCAGCAGCGGAGGACGAGGCTCCTACGAGCAGTACTTC. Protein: CASSGGRGSYEQYF.

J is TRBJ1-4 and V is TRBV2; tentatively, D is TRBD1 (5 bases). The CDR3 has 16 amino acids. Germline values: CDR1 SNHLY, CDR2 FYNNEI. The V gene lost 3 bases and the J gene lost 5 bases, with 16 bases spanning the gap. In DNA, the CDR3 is TGTGCCAGCAGTGATGCCGTGGGGCCATCCAATGAAAAACTGTTTTTT. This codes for CASSDAVGPSNEKLFF. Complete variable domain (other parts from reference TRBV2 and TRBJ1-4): EPEVTQTPSHQVTQMGQEVILRCVPISNHLYFYWYRQILGQKVEFLVSFYNNEISEKSEIFDDQFSVERPDGSNFTLKIRSTKLEDSAMYFCASSDAVGPSNEKLFFGSGTQLSVL.

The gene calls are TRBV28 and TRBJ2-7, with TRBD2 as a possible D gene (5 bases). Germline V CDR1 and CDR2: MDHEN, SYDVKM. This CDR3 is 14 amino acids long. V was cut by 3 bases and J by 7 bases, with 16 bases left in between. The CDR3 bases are TGTGCCAGCAGTTTGTCTGCGGGCCCGCGGGAGCAGTACTTC. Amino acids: CASSLSAGPREQYF.

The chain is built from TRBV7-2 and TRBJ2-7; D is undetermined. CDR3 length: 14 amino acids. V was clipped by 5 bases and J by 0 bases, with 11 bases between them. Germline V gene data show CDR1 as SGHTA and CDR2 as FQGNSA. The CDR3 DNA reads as TGTGCCAGCAGCCTCGGTCCACGCTCCTACGAGCAGTACTTC. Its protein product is CASSLGPRSYEQYF.

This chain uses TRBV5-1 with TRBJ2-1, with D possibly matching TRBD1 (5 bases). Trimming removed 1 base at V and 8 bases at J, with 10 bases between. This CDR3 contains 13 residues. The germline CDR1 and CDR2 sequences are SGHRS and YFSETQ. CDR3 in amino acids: CASSLSGLDEQFF. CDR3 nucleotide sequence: TGCGCCAGCAGCTTGTCAGGGTTGGATGAGCAGTTCTTC.

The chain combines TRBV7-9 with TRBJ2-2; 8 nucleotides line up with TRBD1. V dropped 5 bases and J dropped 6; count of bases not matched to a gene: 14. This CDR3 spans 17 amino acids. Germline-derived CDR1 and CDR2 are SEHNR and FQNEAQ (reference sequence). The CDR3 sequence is CASSQAPGQVESGELFF. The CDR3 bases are TGTGCCAGCAGCCAGGCCCCGGGACAGGTAGAGTCCGGGGAGCTGTTTTTT.

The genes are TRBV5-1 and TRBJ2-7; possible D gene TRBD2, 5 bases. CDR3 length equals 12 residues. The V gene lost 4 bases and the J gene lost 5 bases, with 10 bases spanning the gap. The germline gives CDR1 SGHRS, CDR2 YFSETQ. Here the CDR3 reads CASSRGMNEQYF. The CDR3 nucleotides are TGCGCCAGCAGCCGAGGGATGAACGAGCAGTACTTC. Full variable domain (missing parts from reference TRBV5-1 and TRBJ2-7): KAGVTQTPRYLIKTRGQQVTLSCSPISGHRSVSWYQQTPGQGLQFLFEYFSETQRNKGNFPGRFSGRQFSNSRSEMNVSTLELGDSALYLCASSRGMNEQYFGPGTRLTVT.

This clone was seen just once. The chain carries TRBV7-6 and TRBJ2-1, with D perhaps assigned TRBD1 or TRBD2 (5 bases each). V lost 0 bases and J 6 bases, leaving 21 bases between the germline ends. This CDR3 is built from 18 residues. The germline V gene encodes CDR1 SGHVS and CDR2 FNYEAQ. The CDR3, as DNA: TGTGCCAGCAGCTTAGCCCCAAGCGAGGGGCGGGTCAGCAATGAGCAGTTCTTC. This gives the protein CASSLAPSEGRVSNEQFF.

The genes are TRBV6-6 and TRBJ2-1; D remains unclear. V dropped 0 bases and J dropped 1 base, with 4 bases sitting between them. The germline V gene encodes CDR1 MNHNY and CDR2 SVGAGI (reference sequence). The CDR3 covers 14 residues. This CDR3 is CASSYSTSYNEQFF. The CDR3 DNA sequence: TGTGCCAGCAGTTACTCCACGTCCTACAATGAGCAGTTCTTC.

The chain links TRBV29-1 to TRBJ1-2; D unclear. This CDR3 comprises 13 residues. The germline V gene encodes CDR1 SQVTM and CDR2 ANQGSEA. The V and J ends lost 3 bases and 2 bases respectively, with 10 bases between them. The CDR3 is CSVDVAVNYGYTF. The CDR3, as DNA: TGCAGCGTTGACGTTGCAGTGAACTATGGCTACACCTTC.

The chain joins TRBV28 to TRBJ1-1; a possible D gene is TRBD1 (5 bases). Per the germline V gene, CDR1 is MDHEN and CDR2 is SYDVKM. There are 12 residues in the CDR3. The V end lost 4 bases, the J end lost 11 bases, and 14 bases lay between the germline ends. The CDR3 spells CASSSQGPGAFF. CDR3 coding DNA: TGTGCCAGCAGTTCTCAGGGACCTGGGGCTTTCTTT.

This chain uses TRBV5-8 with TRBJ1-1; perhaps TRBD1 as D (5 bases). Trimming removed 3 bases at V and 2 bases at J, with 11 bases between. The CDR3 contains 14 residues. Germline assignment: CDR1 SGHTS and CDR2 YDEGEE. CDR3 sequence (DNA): TGTGCCAGCAGCTATTCGACAGCCAACACTGAAGCTTTCTTT. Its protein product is CASSYSTANTEAFF.

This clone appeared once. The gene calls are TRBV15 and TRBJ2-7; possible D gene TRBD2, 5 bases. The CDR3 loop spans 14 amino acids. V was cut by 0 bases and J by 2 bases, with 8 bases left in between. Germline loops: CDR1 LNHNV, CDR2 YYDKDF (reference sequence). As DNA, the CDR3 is TGTGCCACCAGCAGAGACCCGGGGACCTACGAGCAGTACTTC. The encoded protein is CATSRDPGTYEQYF.

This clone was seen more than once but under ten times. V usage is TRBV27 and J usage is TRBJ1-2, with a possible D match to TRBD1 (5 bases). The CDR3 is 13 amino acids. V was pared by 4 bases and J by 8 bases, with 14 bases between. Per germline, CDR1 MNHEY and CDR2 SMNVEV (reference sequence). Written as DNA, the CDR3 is TGTGCCAGCAGTTCCCATGGGGGTTCCGGCTACACCTTC. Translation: CASSSHGGSGYTF.

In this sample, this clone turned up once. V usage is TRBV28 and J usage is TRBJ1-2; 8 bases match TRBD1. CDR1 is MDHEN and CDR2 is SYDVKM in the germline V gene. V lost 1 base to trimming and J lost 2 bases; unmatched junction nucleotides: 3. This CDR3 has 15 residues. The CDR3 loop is CASSLLDRDNYGYTF. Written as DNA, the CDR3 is TGTGCCAGCAGTTTATTGGACAGGGACAACTATGGCTACACCTTC.

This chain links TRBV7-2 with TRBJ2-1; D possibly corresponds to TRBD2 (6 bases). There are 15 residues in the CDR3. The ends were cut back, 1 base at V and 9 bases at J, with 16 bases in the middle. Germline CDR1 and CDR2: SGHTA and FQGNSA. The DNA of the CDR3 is TGTGCCAGCAGCTTAGTTCACGGGAGAGGGATTGAGCAGTTCTTC. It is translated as CASSLVHGRGIEQFF.

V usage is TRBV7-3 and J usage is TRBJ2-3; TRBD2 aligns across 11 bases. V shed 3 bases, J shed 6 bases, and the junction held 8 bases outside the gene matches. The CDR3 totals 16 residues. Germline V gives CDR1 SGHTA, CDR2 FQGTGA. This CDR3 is CASSFIAGGPRDTQYF. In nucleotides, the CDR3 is TGTGCCAGCAGCTTCATAGCGGGAGGGCCAAGGGATACGCAGTATTTT.

CDR3 DNA sequence: TGCGCCAGCAGCCGAGAATACGGGGCTCGAGCCAATGAGCAGTTCTTC. This codes for CASSREYGARANEQFF. The gene calls are TRBV4-3 and TRBJ2-1, with D perhaps matching TRBD1 or TRBD2 (5 bases each). The V and J ends lost 4 bases and 6 bases respectively, with 19 bases between them. The CDR3 runs to 16 residues. Germline V gives CDR1 LGHNA, CDR2 YSLEER.